This T cell receptor beta chain was obtained from a study of T cells in Graves' hyperthyroidism and ophthalmopathy. Germline lookup yields CDR1 SGHRS and CDR2 YFSETQ. The CDR3 length is 12 residues. V lost 5 bases and J lost 4, with 9 bases in between. In regard to this clonotype: A much larger clonotype is one base distant, so this may be a read error.

Researchers took RNA transcripts and amplified the TCR beta CDR3 regions from them. First-round RT-PCR with HTBI primers amplified the TCR CDR3 region. TCRdb re-called the multiplex PCR reads with MiXCR, one entry per CDR3 protein. Counted here are around 530,000 distinct CDR3 sequences, roughly 17% occurring once; the ten biggest clones make up roughly 18%. Clinical symptoms, serum thyroxine, TRAb, thyroid ultrasound and orbital computed tomography established diagnosis. Material: blood. The chain uses TRBV5-1 and TRBJ1-2, with D perhaps TRBD1 (5 bases). This clonotype was sampled from a woman younger than 35 with Graves' ophthalmopathy. The CDR3 loop reads CASRGTSYGYTF. CDR3 DNA: TGCGCCAGCAGAGGGACTAGCTATGGCTACACCTTC.